This TCR beta chain was profiled in a study of blood T cell repertoires in COVID-19. Study overall: The origin of the acute and convalescent COVID-19 samples was the United States, Italy and Spain. T cells, B-cell-depleted T cells, or PBMCs supplied cDNA or gDNA.

The CDR3 has 15 residues. The germline V gene encodes CDR1 SGHNT and CDR2 YENEEA. The J segment lost 5 bases and the V segment lost 4 bases, leaving 8 bases of the junction unmatched. Per the study methods: From reference gene primer amplification, estimates of nucleated cell counts were derived. Sequenced by immunoSEQ multiplex PCR; TCRdb stores in-frame clones only, minus some. V and J calls and clone size are as listed in that table; D and trimming were resolved from the DNA. The repertoire consists of about 120,000 clones, with around 78% occurring once and the leading ten covering 2.3%. This clonotype was obtained from an older man with acute or convalescent COVID-19. What was sequenced was peripheral blood. The chain carries TRBV11-3 and TRBJ2-5; 9 bases are a match to TRBD1. The CDR3 region has the DNA TGTGCCAGCAGCTCACGGACAGGGGCAGGGGAGACCCAGTACTTC. Amino acid sequence: CASSSRTGAGETQYF.